This entry concerns a single T cell receptor (beta chain). Which antigen it targets is not known. One base away there is no much larger clone; base qualities are not given. Using the deep immunoSEQ assay, multiplex PCR amplified TCR CDR3 regions from genomic DNA. Extracted genomic DNA from each cell subset was spread evenly across all wells of several immunoSEQ 96-well plates, with each plate serving as a replicate. For sorted subsets, around 200 ng genomic DNA, equal to tens of thousands of T cell genomes, was loaded into each replicate PCR. Purified libraries were measured with a Qubit 3.0 fluorometer, size-checked on a Bioanalyzer 2100, and measured again with the KAPA Library Quantification kit. Every immunoSEQ 96-well plate was sequenced on a dedicated single-read 150-cycle Illumina NextSeq 550 flow cell. The paper's data handling went like this. Because the immunoSEQ output included only junctional sequences and no quality scores, the filtering could not be the same as the filtering used for full-length reads. To assign V/J genes and CDR3, sequences were annotated against IMGT germline references using PyIR, a Python wrapper for IgBLAST v1.9. Reads were filtered out if the reads had weak V/J assignments (E-value above 1e-6), no CDR3, stop codons, out-of-frame junctions, or ambiguous translated residues. V3J clonotypes were defined as sequences sharing the same inferred V gene, J gene, and CDR3 amino acid sequence. Percentage overlap between repertoires was computed as shared unique clonotypes divided by the size of the smaller repertoire. Repertoire richness was assessed with RTK rarefaction, the Chao1 estimator, and Recon v2.1 estimates of unobserved clonotypes. Generation probabilities were computed with OLGA for all TCRbeta clonotypes obtained by the gDNA method from four donors. This is the immuneACCESS table as TCRdb keeps it, with only in-frame sequences that have V and J called. A part of the clones is gone; compared with another copy, unresolved V genes explain less than half, and the rest is unexplained. The V and J calls and clone size are taken from that table; D and trimming were inferred from the DNA. This sample holds around 2,000,000 clones; roughly 95% were observed only once. The top ten hold roughly 1.1% of the sample.

CD8 naive samples were obtained by positive selection for CCR7 among CD45RO-negative cells, yielding a CD45RA+CCR7+ population from which TemRA cells were excluded. The donors were healthy, HIV-negative adults who had no recently reported acute infections or vaccinations. Every donor was a Caucasian adult living in Nashville, Tennessee, USA. Blood was collected by leukapheresis, and PBMCs were isolated by Ficoll-Histopaque density gradient centrifugation and then cryopreserved in liquid nitrogen vapor phase. Analytical flow cytometry was used to check the purity and quantity of each magnetically sorted T cell population. Genomic DNA was isolated from each sorted fraction and quantified by UV absorbance on a Nanodrop 2000c. The source of the sample is a study of shared clonotypes between healthy human individuals (dated by TCRdb to 2019 to 2021). The study in broad terms: The cohort included a few men and a couple of women between 18 and 49 years of age. For each donor, CD4 naive and CD4 memory were each given three plates, CD8 naive was given two plates, and CD8 memory was given one plate. To estimate repertoire size and how much clonotypes are shared between individuals, the study performed deep sequencing of blood TCR repertoires from a few healthy adults. Different laboratories and diverse techniques were used to prepare libraries and sequence TCR repertoires, to increase sequencing depth and limit assay-specific biases. Between about 0.94 and 8.9 billion PBMCs per donor were obtained by leukapheresis. What the work shows at the level of the full study, not this receptor alone: Higher generation probabilities were observed for clonotypes shared by all four sorted-subset donors than for non-shared clonotypes. Incomplete sequencing was indicated by rarefaction of sorted-subset datasets, despite the large sequencing depth. The small number of donors limited the genetic and exposure-history diversity represented. When several donors were compared, the shared fraction of clonotypes was roughly 4.8% for naive CD4, roughly 3.3% for naive CD8, 2.3% for memory CD4, and roughly 0.43% for memory CD8. Pairwise subsampling led to the expectation that sequencing depth would affect the degree of clonotype sharing among donors. Larger estimated clonotype richness was generally found for naive subsets than for memory subsets. Only blood was sampled, and tissue TCR repertoires likely differ from those in blood.

The CDR3 has 14 amino acids, counting the end cysteine and phenylalanine. Just CDR3 DNA is preserved here, 42 bases in frame from base 1. Cut back by 4 bases and 2 bases, the V and J ends lie 9 bases apart. CDR1 and CDR2, per the germline V gene (reference sequence), are LNHNV and YYDKDF. The material sequenced was naive CD8+ T cells sorted from blood. The cell subset or site label corresponds to: CD45RA+CCR7+. Rearrangement joined TRBV15 to TRBJ1-5, with no D gene named confidently. The receptor comes from a man between 18 and 35 years old in good health. The CDR3 reads as follows: CATSTGVGNQPQHF. Read as DNA, the sequence is TGTGCCACCAGCACCGGAGTTGGCAATCAGCCCCAGCATTTT.